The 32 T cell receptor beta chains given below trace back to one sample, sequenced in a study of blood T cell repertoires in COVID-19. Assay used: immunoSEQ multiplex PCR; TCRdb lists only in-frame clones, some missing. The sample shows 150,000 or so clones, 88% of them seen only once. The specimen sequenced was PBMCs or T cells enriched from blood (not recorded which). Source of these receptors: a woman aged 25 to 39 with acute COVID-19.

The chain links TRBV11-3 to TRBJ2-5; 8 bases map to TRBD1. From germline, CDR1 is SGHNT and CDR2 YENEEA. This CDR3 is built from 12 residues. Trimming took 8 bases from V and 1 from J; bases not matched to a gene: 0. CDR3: CASGQGQETQYF. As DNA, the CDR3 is TGTGCCAGCGGACAGGGCCAAGAGACCCAGTACTTC.

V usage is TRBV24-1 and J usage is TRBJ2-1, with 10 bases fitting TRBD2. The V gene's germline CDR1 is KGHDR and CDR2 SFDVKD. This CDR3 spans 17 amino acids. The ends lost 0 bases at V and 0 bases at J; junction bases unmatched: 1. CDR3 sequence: CATSDLSSGSSYNEQFF. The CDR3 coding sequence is TGTGCCACCAGTGATTTGTCTAGCGGGAGCTCCTACAATGAGCAGTTCTTC.

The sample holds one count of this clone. The CDR3 DNA sequence: TGTGCCAGCAGTGAACCCGGGACAGGCACATATGGCTACACCTTC. Encoded protein: CASSEPGTGTYGYTF. The chain has TRBV28 and TRBJ1-2; 8 nucleotides agree with TRBD1. J gave up 5 bases and V 5 bases, and 10 bases lay outside the gene matches. The CDR3 runs to 15 residues. The germline gives CDR1 MDHEN, CDR2 SYDVKM.

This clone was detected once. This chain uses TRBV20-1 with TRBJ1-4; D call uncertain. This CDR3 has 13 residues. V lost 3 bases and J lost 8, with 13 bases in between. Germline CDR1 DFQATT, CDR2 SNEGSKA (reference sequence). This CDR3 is CSASGVQREKLFF. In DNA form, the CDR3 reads TGCAGTGCTAGTGGAGTTCAGCGGGAAAAACTGTTTTTT.

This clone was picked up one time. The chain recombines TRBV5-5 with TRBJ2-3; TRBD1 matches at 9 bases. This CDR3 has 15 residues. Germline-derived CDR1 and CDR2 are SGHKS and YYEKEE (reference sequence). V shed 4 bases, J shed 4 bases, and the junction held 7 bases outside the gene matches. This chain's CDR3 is CASSPTGGAPDTQYF. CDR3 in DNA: TGTGCCAGCAGCCCCACAGGGGGCGCCCCAGATACGCAGTATTTT.

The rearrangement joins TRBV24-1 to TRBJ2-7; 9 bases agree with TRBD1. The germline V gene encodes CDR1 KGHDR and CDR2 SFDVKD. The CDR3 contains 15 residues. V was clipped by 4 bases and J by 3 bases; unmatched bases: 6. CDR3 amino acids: CATSDPGQGGYEQYF. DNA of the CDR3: TGTGCCACCAGTGACCCGGGACAGGGTGGCTACGAGCAGTACTTC.

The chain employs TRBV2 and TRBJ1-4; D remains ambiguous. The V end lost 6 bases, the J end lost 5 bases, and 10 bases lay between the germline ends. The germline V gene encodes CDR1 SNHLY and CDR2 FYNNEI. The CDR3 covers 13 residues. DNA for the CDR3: TGTGCCAGCAGGCCCGGAGGCAATGAAAAACTGTTTTTT. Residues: CASRPGGNEKLFF.

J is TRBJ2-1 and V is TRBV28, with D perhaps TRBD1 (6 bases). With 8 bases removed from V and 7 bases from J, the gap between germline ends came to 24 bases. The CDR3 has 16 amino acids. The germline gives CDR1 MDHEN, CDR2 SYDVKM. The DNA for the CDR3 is TGTGCCAGCCGGCAGGGGTCCGCCACGGTCGGAAATGAGCAGTTCTTC. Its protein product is CASRQGSATVGNEQFF.

The CDR3: CASSLLAGGVASGYTF. In DNA form, the CDR3 reads TGTGCCAGCAGTTTATTGGCAGGGGGCGTTGCGAGTGGCTACACCTTC. The chain links TRBV28 to TRBJ1-2, with 8 bases that match TRBD1. The CDR3 is 16 residues long. After removal of 1 base from V and 7 bases from J, the junction contained 11 bases not matched to a gene. From germline, CDR1 is MDHEN and CDR2 SYDVKM.

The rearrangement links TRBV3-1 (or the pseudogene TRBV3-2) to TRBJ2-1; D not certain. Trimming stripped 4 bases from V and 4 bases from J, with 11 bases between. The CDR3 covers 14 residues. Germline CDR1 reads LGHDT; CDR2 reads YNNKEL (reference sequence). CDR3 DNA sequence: TGTGCCAGCAGCCTCAAGCTCAGGTACAATGAGCAGTTCTTC. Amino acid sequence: CASSLKLRYNEQFF.

In DNA, the CDR3 is TGTGCCAGCAGCTCCAAGACAGAAAACACCGGGGAGCTGTTTTTT. This encodes CASSSKTENTGELFF. The genes are TRBV5-4 and TRBJ2-2; tentative D call: TRBD1 (5 bases). Trimming cost V 3 bases and J 2 bases, with 11 bases left between them. Germline CDR1 is SGHNT and CDR2 is YYREEE (reference sequence). There are 15 residues in the CDR3.

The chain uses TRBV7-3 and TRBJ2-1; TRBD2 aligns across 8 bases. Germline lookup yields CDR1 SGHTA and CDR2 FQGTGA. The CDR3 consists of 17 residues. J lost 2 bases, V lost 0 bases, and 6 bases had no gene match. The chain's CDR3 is CASSLTPSGSTYNEQFF. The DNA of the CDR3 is TGTGCCAGCAGCTTAACGCCCAGCGGGAGTACCTACAATGAGCAGTTCTTC.

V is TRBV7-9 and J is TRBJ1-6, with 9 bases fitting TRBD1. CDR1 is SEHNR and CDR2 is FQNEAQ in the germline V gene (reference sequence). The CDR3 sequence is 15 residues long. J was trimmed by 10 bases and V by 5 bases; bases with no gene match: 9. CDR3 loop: CASSVGTGSESPLHF. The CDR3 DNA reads TGTGCCAGCAGCGTTGGGACAGGGAGCGAGTCACCCCTCCACTTT.

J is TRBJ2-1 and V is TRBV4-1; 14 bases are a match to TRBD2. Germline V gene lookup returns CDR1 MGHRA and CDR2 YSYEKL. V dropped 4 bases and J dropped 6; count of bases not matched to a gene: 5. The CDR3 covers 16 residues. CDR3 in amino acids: CASSLGLAGVANEQFF. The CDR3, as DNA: TGCGCCAGCAGCCTGGGACTAGCGGGAGTCGCCAATGAGCAGTTCTTC.

CDR3 residues: CASSTEPGGTQYF. Here the CDR3 DNA reads TGTGCCAGCAGCACGGAACCAGGGGGTACGCAGTATTTT. The V and J genes are TRBV7-2 and TRBJ2-3; TRBD1 aligns across 7 bases. V shed 5 bases, J shed 8 bases, and the junction held 7 bases outside the gene matches. The CDR3 contains 13 residues. Germline CDR1 and CDR2: SGHTA and FQGNSA.

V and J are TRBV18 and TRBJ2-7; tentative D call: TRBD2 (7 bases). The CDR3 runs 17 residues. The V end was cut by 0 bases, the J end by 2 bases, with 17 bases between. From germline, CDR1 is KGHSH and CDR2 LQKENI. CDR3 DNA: TGTGCCAGCTCACCACCTAGTCCGCGGGGGCAACCCTACGAGCAGTACTTC. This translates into CASSPPSPRGQPYEQYF. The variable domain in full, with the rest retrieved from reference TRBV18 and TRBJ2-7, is NAGVMQNPRHLVRRRGQEARLRCSPMKGHSHVYWYRQLPEEGLKFMVYLQKENIIDESGMPKERFSAEFPKEGPSILRIQQVVRGDSAAYFCASSPPSPRGQPYEQYFGPGTRLTVT.

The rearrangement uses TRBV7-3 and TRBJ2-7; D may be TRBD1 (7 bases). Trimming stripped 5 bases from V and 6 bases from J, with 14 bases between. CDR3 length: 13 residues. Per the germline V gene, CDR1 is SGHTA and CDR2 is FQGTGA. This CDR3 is CASSARQGGEQYF. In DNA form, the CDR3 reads TGTGCCAGCAGCGCCCGACAGGGAGGCGAGCAGTACTTC.

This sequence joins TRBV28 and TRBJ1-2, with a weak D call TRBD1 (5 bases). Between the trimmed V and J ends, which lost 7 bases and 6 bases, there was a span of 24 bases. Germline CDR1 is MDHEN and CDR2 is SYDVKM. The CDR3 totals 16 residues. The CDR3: CASKTSPSDSEDGYTF. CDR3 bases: TGTGCCAGCAAAACAAGCCCATCCGACAGCGAGGATGGCTACACCTTC.

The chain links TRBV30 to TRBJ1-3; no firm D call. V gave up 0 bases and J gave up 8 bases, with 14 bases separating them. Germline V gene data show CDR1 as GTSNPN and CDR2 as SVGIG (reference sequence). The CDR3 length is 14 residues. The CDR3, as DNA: TGTGCCTGGAGTGTACGACCCCGGGTAGACACCATATATTTT. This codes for CAWSVRPRVDTIYF.

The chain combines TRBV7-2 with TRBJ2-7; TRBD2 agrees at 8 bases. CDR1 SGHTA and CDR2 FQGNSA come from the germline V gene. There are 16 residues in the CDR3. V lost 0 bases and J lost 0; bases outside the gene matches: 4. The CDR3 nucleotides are TGTGCCAGCAGCTTAGCGGGCGGGGGGAGCTCCTACGAGCAGTACTTC. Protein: CASSLAGGGSSYEQYF.

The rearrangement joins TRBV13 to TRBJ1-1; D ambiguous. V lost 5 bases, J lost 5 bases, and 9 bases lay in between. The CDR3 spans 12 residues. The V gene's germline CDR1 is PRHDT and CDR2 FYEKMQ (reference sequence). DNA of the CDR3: TGTGCCAGCAGCCGAGGGTTGACTGAAGCTTTCTTT. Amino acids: CASSRGLTEAFF.

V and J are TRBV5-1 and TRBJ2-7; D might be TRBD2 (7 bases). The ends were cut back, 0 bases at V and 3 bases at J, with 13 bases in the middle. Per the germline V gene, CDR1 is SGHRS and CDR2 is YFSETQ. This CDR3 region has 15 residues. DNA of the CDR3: TGCGCCAGCAGCTTGGCGGGGGGCGAACTCTACGAGCAGTACTTC. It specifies CASSLAGGELYEQYF. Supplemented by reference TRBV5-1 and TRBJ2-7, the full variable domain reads KAGVTQTPRYLIKTRGQQVTLSCSPISGHRSVSWYQQTPGQGLQFLFEYFSETQRNKGNFPGRFSGRQFSNSRSEMNVSTLELGDSALYLCASSLAGGELYEQYFGPGTRLTVT.

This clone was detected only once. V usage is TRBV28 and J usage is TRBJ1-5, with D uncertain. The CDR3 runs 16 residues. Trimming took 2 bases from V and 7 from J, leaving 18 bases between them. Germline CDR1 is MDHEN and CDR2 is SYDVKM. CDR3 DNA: TGTGCCAGCAGTTTAAGTGGGAGGGCAGGACGCCAGCCCCAGCATTTT. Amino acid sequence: CASSLSGRAGRQPQHF.

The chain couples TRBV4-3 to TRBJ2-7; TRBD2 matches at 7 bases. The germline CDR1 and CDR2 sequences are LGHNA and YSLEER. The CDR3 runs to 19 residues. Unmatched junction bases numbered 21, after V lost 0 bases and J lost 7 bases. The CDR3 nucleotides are TGCGCCAGCAGCCAAGAAGCTGTTGGTCTTGGCGGGGGAATGGGGGAGCAGTACTTC. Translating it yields CASSQEAVGLGGGMGEQYF.

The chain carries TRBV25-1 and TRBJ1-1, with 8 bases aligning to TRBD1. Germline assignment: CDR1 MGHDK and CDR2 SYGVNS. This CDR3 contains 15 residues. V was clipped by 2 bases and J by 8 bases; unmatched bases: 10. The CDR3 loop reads CASSEPDRGGREAFF. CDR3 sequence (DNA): TGTGCCAGCAGTGAACCCGACAGGGGTGGGCGCGAAGCTTTCTTT.

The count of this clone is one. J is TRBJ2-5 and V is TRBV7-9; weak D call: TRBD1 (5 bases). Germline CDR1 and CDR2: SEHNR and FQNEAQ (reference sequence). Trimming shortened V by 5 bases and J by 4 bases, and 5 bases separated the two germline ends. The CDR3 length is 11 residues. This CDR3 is CASSQGETQYF. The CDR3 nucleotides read TGTGCCAGCAGCCAGGGAGAGACCCAGTACTTC.

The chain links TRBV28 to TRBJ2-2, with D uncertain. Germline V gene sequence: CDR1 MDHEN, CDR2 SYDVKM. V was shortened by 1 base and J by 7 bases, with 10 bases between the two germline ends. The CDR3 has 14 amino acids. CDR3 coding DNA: TGTGCCAGCAGTTTATTGGCAGCTAGCGGGGAGCTGTTTTTT. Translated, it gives CASSLLAASGELFF.

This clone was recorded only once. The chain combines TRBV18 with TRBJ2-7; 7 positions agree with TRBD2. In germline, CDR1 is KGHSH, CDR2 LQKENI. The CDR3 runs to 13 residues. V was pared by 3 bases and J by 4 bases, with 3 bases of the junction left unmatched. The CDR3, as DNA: TGTGCCAGCTCACCGACGGGAGGTTACGAGCAGTACTTC. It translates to CASSPTGGYEQYF.

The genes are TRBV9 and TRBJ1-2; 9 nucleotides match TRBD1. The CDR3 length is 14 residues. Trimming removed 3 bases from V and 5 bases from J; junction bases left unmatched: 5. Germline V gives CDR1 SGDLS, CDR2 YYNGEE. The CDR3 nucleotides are TGTGCCAGCAGCGACGGGACAGGGAAGTATGGCTACACCTTC. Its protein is CASSDGTGKYGYTF.

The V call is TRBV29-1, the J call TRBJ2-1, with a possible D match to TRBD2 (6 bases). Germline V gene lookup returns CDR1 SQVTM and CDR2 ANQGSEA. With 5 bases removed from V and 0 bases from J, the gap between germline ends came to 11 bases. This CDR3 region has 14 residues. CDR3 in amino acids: CSVRDSSSYNEQFF. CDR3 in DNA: TGCAGCGTTCGGGACTCGAGCTCCTACAATGAGCAGTTCTTC.

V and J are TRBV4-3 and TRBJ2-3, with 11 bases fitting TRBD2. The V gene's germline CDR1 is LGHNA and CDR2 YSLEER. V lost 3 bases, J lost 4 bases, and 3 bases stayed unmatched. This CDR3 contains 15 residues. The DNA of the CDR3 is TGCGCCAGCAGCCACTCTAGCGGGAGGTCAGATACGCAGTATTTT. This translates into CASSHSSGRSDTQYF.

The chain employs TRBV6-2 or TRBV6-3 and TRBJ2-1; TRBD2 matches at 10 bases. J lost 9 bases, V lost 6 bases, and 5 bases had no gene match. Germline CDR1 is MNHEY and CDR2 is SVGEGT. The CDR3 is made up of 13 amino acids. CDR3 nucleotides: TGTGCCAGCAGCGGGACTAGCGTCGGTGAGCAGTTCTTC. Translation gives CASSGTSVGEQFF.